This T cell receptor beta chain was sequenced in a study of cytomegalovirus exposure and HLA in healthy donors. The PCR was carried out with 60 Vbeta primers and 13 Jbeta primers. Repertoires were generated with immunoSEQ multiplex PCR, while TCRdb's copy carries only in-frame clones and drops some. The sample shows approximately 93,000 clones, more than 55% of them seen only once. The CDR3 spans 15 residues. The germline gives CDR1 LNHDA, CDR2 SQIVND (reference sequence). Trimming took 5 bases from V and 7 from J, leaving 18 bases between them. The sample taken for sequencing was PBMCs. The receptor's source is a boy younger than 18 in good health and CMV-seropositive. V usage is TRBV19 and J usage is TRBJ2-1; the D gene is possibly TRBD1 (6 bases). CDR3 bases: TGTGCCAGTAGTCTTACGGACAGAGTGTCGAATGAGCAGTTCTTC. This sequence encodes CASSLTDRVSNEQFF.